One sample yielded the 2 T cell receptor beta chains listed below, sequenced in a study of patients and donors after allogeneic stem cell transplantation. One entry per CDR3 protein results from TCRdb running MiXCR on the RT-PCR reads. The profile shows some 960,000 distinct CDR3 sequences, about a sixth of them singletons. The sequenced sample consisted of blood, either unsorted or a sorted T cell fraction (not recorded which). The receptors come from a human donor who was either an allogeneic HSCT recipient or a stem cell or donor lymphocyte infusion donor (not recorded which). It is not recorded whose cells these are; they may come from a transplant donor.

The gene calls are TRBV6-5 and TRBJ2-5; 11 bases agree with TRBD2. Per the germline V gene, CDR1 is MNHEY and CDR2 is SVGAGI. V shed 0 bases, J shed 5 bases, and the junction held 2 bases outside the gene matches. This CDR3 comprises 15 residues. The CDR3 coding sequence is TGTGCCAGCAGTTACTCGACTAGCGGGACGGAGACCCAGTACTTC. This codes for CASSYSTSGTETQYF.

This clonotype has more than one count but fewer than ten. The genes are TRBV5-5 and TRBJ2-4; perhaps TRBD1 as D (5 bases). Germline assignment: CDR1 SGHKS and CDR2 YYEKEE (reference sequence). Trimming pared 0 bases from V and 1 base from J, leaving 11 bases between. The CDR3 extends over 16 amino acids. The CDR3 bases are TGTGCCAGCAGCTTGGAGGGGCCCGTGGCCAAAAACATTCAGTACTTC. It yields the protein CASSLEGPVAKNIQYF.